The entry below describes one T cell receptor (beta chain). The data were taken from a study of T cells of healthy individuals. TCRdb analysed the 5' RACE reads with MiXCR anew, one entry per CDR3 protein. Counted here are about 100,000 distinct CDR3 sequences, 17% occurring once; the ten biggest clones make up 6.2%. The ends lost 3 bases at V and 7 bases at J; junction bases unmatched: 9. The CDR3 extends over 15 amino acids. The V gene's germline CDR1 is SGHRS and CDR2 YFSETQ. This chain connects TRBV5-1 to TRBJ2-1; 8 bases line up with TRBD2. The TCR sequence derives from a human donor in good health. The CDR3 protein is CASSSVPGLENEQFF. CDR3 bases: TGCGCCAGCAGCTCGGTCCCGGGACTAGAGAATGAGCAGTTCTTC.